Listed below are T cell receptor beta chains from one sample, sequenced in a study of Ad26.COV2.S vaccination and SARS-CoV-2 variants. Libraries were prepared by immunoSEQ multiplex PCR; TCRdb keeps only in-frame clonotypes and omits some of them. This table has roughly 680,000 clones, roughly 90% appearing once. The input for sequencing was peripheral blood, taken in a trial of Ad26.COV2.S vaccine versus placebo. These receptors all come from a person aged 18-60 years who received the Ad26.COV2.S COVID-19 vaccine or a placebo. Each CDR3 is given with its conserved first and last residue. Fields, in order: CDR3 DNA, CDR3 protein, clone size, J gene, V gene, D gene, CDR3 length. D genes are given only for firm matches. A row's size may be missing; if present it is once, few, many or a size class.

TGTGCCTGGAGTTCCCTGCCGGGGGCCTACAATGAGCAGTTCTTC	CAWSSLPGAYNEQFF	-	TRBJ2-1	TRBV30	-	15
TGTGCCAGCAGTGATGACAGTCCTTCCGAAGCTTTCTTT	CASSDDSPSEAFF	-	TRBJ1-1	TRBV2	-	13
TGTGCCAGTAACGGGGGCAGGGGGGAGCTGTTTTTT	CASNGGRGELFF	-	TRBJ2-2	TRBV19	-	12
TGTGCCAGTAGTATAAGGCTAGACTCGAACACCGGGGAGCTGTTTTTT	CASSIRLDSNTGELFF	once	TRBJ2-2	TRBV19	-	16
TGTGCCAGCAGCCCCCCCGACAGGGCCACTGAAGCTTTCTTT	CASSPPDRATEAFF	-	TRBJ1-1	TRBV5-6	TRBD1	14
TGTGCCAGCAGCACGGGATCTCGGGAGACCCAGTACTTC	CASSTGSRETQYF	-	TRBJ2-5	TRBV7-9	-	13
TGCGCCAGCAGCACGGGACAGGGCCAAGAGACCCAGTACTTC	CASSTGQGQETQYF	-	TRBJ2-5	TRBV5-1	TRBD1	14
TGTGCCAGCAGTCGCCGGCGGGACGCCGAAGCTTTCTTT	CASSRRRDAEAFF	-	TRBJ1-1	TRBV6-5	-	13
TGCGCCAGCAGCTTGGGGCCCTCCGGGGAGGGCACTGAAGCTTTCTTT	CASSLGPSGEGTEAFF	-	TRBJ1-1	TRBV5-1	-	16
TGTGCCAGCAGCTTAGTCGGGACAGGGGTAGACGAGCAGTACTTC	CASSLVGTGVDEQYF	-	TRBJ2-7	TRBV7-3	TRBD1	15
TGTGCCGTCGGACAGGGCCCTGTCTCTGGGGCCAACGTCCTGACTTTC	CAVGQGPVSGANVLTF	-	TRBJ2-6	TRBV24-1	TRBD1	16
TGTGCCAGCAGCCCAGGGGATGGCAACACAGATACGCAGTATTTT	CASSPGDGNTDTQYF	-	TRBJ2-3	TRBV11-3	-	15
TGCGCCAGCAGCCCCCAGGGGCTAGCGGGGACTAATGAGCAGTTCTTC	CASSPQGLAGTNEQFF	many	TRBJ2-1	TRBV4-1	TRBD2	16
TGTGCCTGGAGTTCAGGAGGCGGAGGGAATCAGCCCCAGCATTTT	CAWSSGGGGNQPQHF	-	TRBJ1-5	TRBV30	-	15
TGTGCCTGGAGCATCAGGGGGCTGGTGAGCACTGAAGCTTTCTTT	CAWSIRGLVSTEAFF	-	TRBJ1-1	TRBV30	TRBD1	15
TGTGCCAGCAGTCGCGGGAGAGGGTACGAGCAGTACTTC	CASSRGRGYEQYF	-	TRBJ2-7	TRBV27	TRBD2	13
TGTGCCAGCAGCCAAAGAGGGTGGTTGCCTGAAGCTTTCTTT	CASSQRGWLPEAFF	-	TRBJ1-1	TRBV11-1	-	14
TGTGCCAGCAGTGACCGGACACTTAGAAACACCATATATTTT	CASSDRTLRNTIYF	-	TRBJ1-3	TRBV25-1	-	14